This T cell receptor (beta chain) was observed in a study of T-cell reconstitution after alpha-beta-depleted transplantation in children. V was clipped by 1 base and J by 6 bases, with 10 bases between them. Germline assignment: CDR1 SGHVS and CDR2 FNYEAQ. The CDR3 is 14 amino acids. Remarks on this clonotype: What it recognizes is unknown.

Findings and limits, study-wide: For some patients, TCRbeta diversity was high at day 60 because of recipient T cells and thymic progenitors that survived. A year post-transplant, T-cell counts and diversity derived mostly from newly produced T cells. Several hundred expanded graft clones reportedly were the source of alpha-beta T cells about two months after transplant.

It was with unique molecular identifiers that the TCRbeta library was prepared. TCRdb redid the calling of the PCR reads with MiXCR, one entry per CDR3 protein. The sample lists some 440,000 distinct CDR3 sequences; 16% were seen once. This sequence joins TRBV7-6 and TRBJ2-1, with D unclear. The sample was PBMCs, mostly from graft donor cells, taken 360 days after TCRalphabeta/CD19-depleted stem cell transplant. The sequence was collected from a boy in the first two years of life who had a stem cell transplant for Wiskott-Aldrich syndrome, so the T cells may come from the graft donor. CDR3 residues: CASSLEAVSNEQFF. CDR3 nucleotides: TGTGCCAGCAGCTTAGAGGCGGTTAGCAATGAGCAGTTCTTC.